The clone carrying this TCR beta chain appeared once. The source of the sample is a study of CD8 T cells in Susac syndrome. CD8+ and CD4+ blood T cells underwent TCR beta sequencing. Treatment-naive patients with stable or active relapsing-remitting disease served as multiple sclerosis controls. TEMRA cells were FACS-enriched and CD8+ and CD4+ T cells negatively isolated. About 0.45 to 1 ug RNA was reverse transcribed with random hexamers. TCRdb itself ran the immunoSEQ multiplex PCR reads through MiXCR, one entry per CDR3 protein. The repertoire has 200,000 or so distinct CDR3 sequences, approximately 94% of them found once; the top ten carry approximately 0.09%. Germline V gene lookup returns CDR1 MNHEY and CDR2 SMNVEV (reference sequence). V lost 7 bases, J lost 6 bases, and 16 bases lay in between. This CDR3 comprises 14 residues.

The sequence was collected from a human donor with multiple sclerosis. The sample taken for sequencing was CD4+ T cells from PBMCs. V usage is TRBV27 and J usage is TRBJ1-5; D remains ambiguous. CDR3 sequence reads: CASKGGFGSQPQHF. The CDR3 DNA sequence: TGTGCCAGCAAGGGCGGGTTCGGAAGTCAGCCCCAGCATTTT.